Listed below are T cell receptor beta chains from one sample, sequenced in a study of regulatory T cells in long-lasting Graves disease. Via MiXCR, TCRdb re-called the multiplex PCR reads, giving one row per CDR3 protein. The sample lists hundreds of thousands of distinct CDR3 sequences; around 21% were seen once. The sequencing used peripheral blood mononuclear cells (PBMCs), collected when the disease was refractory, from a patient treated with antithyroid drugs. Receptors were obtained from a female donor with Graves disease. The CDR3 runs from the conserved cysteine through the conserved F or W. The D gene is left open where the match is weak. Size tells how often a clone was seen (once, few, many) or the class of an expanded clone, and some rows leave it out.

D,V,size,J,DNA,CDR3
.,TRBV7-9,many,TRBJ2-7,TGTGCCAGCAGCCCCCGACATAGCTACGAGCAGTACTTC,CASSPRHSYEQYF
.,TRBV6-1,.,TRBJ1-5,TGTGCCAGCAGTAAACAGACAGGAGTCGGGACCTGGGACAATCAGCCCCAGCATTTT,CASSKQTGVGTWDNQPQHF
.,TRBV7-3,.,TRBJ2-2,TGTGCCAGCAGCTTAACGTTGGGGGGGGAGCTGTTTTTT,CASSLTLGGELFF
.,TRBV20-1,few,TRBJ2-7,TGCAGTGCTAGAGAAGACAGTTACGAGCAGTACTTC,CSAREDSYEQYF
TRBD1,TRBV6-1,few,TRBJ2-1,TGTGCCAGCACTAAGGACAGGGTCACATTGCAGTTCTTC,CASTKDRVTLQFF
TRBD1,TRBV25-1,.,TRBJ2-2,TGTGCCAGCAGTGAATCGAGGCCGCGACAGGGGCCGAACACCGGGGAGCTGTTTTTT,CASSESRPRQGPNTGELFF
.,TRBV7-8,many,TRBJ1-5,TGTGCCAGCAGTACTTTCCGTTTGGGAGGCAATCAGCCCCAGCATTTT,CASSTFRLGGNQPQHF
.,TRBV29-1,.,TRBJ1-1,TGCAGCGCAGGGGCTGGGGATCTAAACACTGAAGCTTTCTTT,CSAGAGDLNTEAFF
.,TRBV29-1,few,TRBJ1-2,TGCAGCGTTGAAGAGGGGCCACTGGCGGGCTATGGCTACACCTTC,CSVEEGPLAGYGYTF
.,TRBV12-3/TRBV12-4,few,TRBJ1-3,TGTGCCACCGCTTTGGGCAGCCCAAACACCATATATTTT,CATALGSPNTIYF
.,TRBV30,few,TRBJ1-3,TGTGCCTGGAGTGTACCTGGGCACGGAAACACCATATATTTT,CAWSVPGHGNTIYF
.,TRBV4-1,few,TRBJ1-4,TGCGCCAGCAGCCAAGACGAGGCGGCACATGAAAAACTGTTTTTT,CASSQDEAAHEKLFF
.,TRBV9,many,TRBJ2-7,TGTGCCAGCAGCGTAGATGGACTTGACGAGCAGTACTTC,CASSVDGLDEQYF
TRBD2,TRBV12-5,.,TRBJ2-7,TGTGCTAGTGGGTGCCCCCGGGAGGGGCCCTTGGACGAGCAGTACTTC,CASGCPREGPLDEQYF
TRBD2,TRBV12-3/TRBV12-4,.,TRBJ2-1,TGTGCCAGCAGCCCCTCCGGGACTAGTTCGAATGAGCAGTTCTTC,CASSPSGTSSNEQFF
TRBD1,TRBV27,.,TRBJ2-5,TGTGCCAGCAGTTTTGAGGGTGTGGGACAGCAAGGGACCCAGTACTTC,CASSFEGVGQQGTQYF
.,TRBV11-2,many,TRBJ2-7,TGTGCCAGCAGCTTTCAGGACGCCGAGCAGTACTTC,CASSFQDAEQYF
.,TRBV27,.,TRBJ2-7,TGTGCCAGCAGTTTAATACTCGGACAGTACGAGCAGTACTTC,CASSLILGQYEQYF
TRBD2,TRBV7-8,few,TRBJ2-3,TGTGCCAGCAGCTTAGTAGGGCGGGAGGGCCGTTTTGGTACGCAGTATTTT,CASSLVGREGRFGTQYF
.,TRBV6-1,.,TRBJ2-7,TGTGCCAGCCGGGACCTCTTACGGTTCCCCTACGAGCAGTACTTC,CASRDLLRFPYEQYF
.,TRBV3-1,many,TRBJ1-4,TGTGCCAGCAGCCAAGGAAGGGCGGTCCCGATTTTT,CASSQGRAVPIF
.,TRBV7-3,.,TRBJ2-5,TGTGCCAGCAGCTTAAATGGTGGCGGACAAGAGACCCAGTACTTC,CASSLNGGGQETQYF
.,TRBV28,.,TRBJ2-2,TGTGCCAGCAGTTTAACCGACCGGTTGACCGGGGAGCTGTTTTTT,CASSLTDRLTGELFF
.,TRBV20-1,.,TRBJ1-5,TGCAGTGCTAGAGCAATCAACCCCGGACGGCTGGAGTCAGGGCAGCCCCAGCATTTT,CSARAINPGRLESGQPQHF
TRBD2,TRBV10-3,.,TRBJ2-7,TGTGCCATCAGTGGTAGTTTCCCGGGACTATCCTACGAGCAGTACTTC,CAISGSFPGLSYEQYF
.,TRBV7-8,.,TRBJ1-6,TGTGCCAGCAGCAGAGTGATGAGACCTACGGGCAATTCACCCCTCCACTTT,CASSRVMRPTGNSPLHF
.,TRBV6-2/TRBV6-3,.,TRBJ2-6,TGTGCCAGCAGCGAAGGGGTCCCTGGGGCCAACGTCCTGACTTTC,CASSEGVPGANVLTF
TRBD1,TRBV28,many,TRBJ2-7,TGTGCCAGCAGTACCCAGGGGGCGATCTACGAGCAGTACTTC,CASSTQGAIYEQYF
TRBD1,TRBV30,few,TRBJ1-5,TGTGCCTGGAGTGTTGGGGGACAGGGTCCTCAGCCCCAGCATTTT,CAWSVGGQGPQPQHF
.,TRBV19,.,TRBJ1-1,TGTGCCAGTACCACCTTAGACAGGAACACTGAAGCTTTCTTT,CASTTLDRNTEAFF
TRBD2,TRBV5-1,few,TRBJ2-3,TGCGCCAGCAGCTACGGACTAGGTCCAGATACGCAGTATTTT,CASSYGLGPDTQYF
.,TRBV4-1,.,TRBJ1-1,TGCGCCAGCAGCCAACTTCGGGGCTCGAACACTGAAGCTTTCTTT,CASSQLRGSNTEAFF
TRBD1,TRBV2,few,TRBJ2-7,TGTGCCAGCACCGCACGACAGGGTGGCGGCTACGAGCAGTACTTC,CASTARQGGGYEQYF
.,TRBV6-5,.,TRBJ1-5,TGTGCTAGCAGTTACGAGGGGAGATATAGCGATCAGCCCCAGCATTTT,CASSYEGRYSDQPQHF
.,TRBV11-2,many,TRBJ1-1,TGTGCCAGCAGCTCCAGGTTTTTTGAGACTGAAGCTTTCTTT,CASSSRFFETEAFF
TRBD1,TRBV20-1,few,TRBJ2-7,TGCAGTGCTAGATTAGGACAGGGGATCGACGAGCAGTACTTC,CSARLGQGIDEQYF
.,TRBV6-5,.,TRBJ2-2,TGTGCCAGCAGTTACTCGGCTCCAGGCACCGGGGAGCTGTTTTTT,CASSYSAPGTGELFF
.,TRBV5-1,few,TRBJ2-1,TGCGCCAGCAGCTTGGAAGCGGGTTTCTCCTACAATGAGCAGTTCTTC,CASSLEAGFSYNEQFF
.,TRBV28,many,TRBJ2-7,TGTGCCAGCAGTTTCGAAGTCTACGAGCAGTACTTC,CASSFEVYEQYF
.,TRBV7-9,.,TRBJ2-7,TGTGCCAGCAGCTTGTACGTATTCTACGAGCAGTACTTC,CASSLYVFYEQYF
.,TRBV3-1,.,TRBJ2-5,TGTGCCAGCAGGGGGAGGACTAATTACCAAGAGACCCAGTACTTC,CASRGRTNYQETQYF
.,TRBV19,few,TRBJ1-2,TGTGCCAGTAGTAAGGGCAGCTTCTATGGCTACACCTTC,CASSKGSFYGYTF
TRBD2,TRBV5-5,.,TRBJ2-2,TGTGCCAGCAGCTTCCCTAGCGGGAGCCTCAACACCGGGGAGCTGTTTTTT,CASSFPSGSLNTGELFF
.,TRBV5-6,few,TRBJ2-7,TGTGCCAGCAGCTTTTTGTGGGTTAGCACCTACGAGCAGTACTTC,CASSFLWVSTYEQYF
TRBD1,TRBV6-5,few,TRBJ1-1,TGTGCCAGCAGTTACTCGCACAGGGGAGGTGCTGAAGCTTTCTTT,CASSYSHRGGAEAFF